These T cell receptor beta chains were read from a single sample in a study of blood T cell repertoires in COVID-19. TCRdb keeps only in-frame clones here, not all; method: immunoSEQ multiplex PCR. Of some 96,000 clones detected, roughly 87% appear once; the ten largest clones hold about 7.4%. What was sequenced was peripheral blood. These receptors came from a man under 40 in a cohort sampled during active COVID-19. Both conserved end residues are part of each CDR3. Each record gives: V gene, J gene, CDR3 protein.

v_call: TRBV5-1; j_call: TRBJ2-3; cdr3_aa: CASSLVVSTDTQYF
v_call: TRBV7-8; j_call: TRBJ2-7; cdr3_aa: CASSLVTSRYEQYF
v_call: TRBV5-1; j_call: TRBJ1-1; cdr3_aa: CASSLDGLNTEAFF
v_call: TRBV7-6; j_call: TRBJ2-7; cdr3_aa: CASSLSGGDYEQYF
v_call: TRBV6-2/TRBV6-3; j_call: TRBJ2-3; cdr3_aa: CASSLYRRDTQYF
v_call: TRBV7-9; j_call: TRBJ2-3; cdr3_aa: CASSFSTDTDTQYF
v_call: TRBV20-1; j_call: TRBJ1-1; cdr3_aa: CSAPMNTEAFF
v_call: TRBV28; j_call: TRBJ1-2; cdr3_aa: CASTIEPGGYTF
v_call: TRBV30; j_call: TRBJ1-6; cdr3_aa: CAWSVQGTLYSPLHF
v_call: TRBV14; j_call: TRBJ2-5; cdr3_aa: CASRLQGAETQYF
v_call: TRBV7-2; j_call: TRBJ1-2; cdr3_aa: CASSLGSFRGQAFF
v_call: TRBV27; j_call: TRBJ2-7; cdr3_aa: CASSPRALYEQYF
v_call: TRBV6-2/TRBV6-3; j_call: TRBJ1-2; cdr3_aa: CASSSGGGILLNYGYTF
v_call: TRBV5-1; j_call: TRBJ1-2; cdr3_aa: CASSLGDRGTHGYTF
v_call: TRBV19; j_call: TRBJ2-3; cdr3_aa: CASSIRTGSTDTQYF
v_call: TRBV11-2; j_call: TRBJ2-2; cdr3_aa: CASSLTRASTGELFF
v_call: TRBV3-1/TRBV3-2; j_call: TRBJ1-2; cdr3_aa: CASSREQGLGGYTF
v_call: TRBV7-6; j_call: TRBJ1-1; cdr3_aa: CASSLAWGGRGVNTEAFF
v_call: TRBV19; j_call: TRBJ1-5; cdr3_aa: CASSSGQVNSNQPQHF
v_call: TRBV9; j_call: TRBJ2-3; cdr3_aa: CASSGRTGITDTQYF
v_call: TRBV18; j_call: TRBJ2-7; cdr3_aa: CASSPDRADYEQYF
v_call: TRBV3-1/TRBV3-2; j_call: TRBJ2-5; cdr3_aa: CASSQERAGGREETQYF
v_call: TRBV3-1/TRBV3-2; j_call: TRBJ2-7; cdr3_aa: CASSARLAGYEQYF
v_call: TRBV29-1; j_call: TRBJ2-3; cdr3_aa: CSPRTGGIQGTQYF
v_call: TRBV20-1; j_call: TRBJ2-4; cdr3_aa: CSASYRTKNIQYF